What follows describes a single T cell receptor (beta chain). Its antigen remains unidentified. This specimen belongs to a study of T cell responses to AZD1222 COVID-19 vaccine. Overall study findings and caveats: Donors were chiefly white British, with a greater number of females, and clonal diversity was perhaps underestimated. Without day 14 samples, only post-peak T cell repertoires were studied.

CDR3 length equals 16 residues. Sequencing was performed with immunoSEQ multiplex PCR; in TCRdb, only in-frame clones are kept and a portion is missing. The sample consists of approximately 140,000 clones, more than 90% of them appearing once. V is TRBV21-1 and J is TRBJ2-7; the D call TRBD2 from the table was never checked on the DNA. TRBV21-1 is deemed a pseudogene. The sample here was peripheral blood, taken 28 days after the second AZD1222 dose. The clonotype comes from an adult who received the AZD1222 COVID-19 vaccine. CDR3 in DNA: TGTGCCAGCAGCATTACTCATAGCGGGATACACTACGAGCAGTACTTC. Translation: CASSITHSGIHYEQYF.